The 22 T cell receptor beta chains below all came from one sample that was sequenced in a study of regulatory T cells in long-lasting Graves disease. HTBI primers from iRepertoire and Arm-PCR of CDR3 regions yielded the TCR beta libraries. One entry per CDR3 protein, called by TCRdb with MiXCR from the multiplex PCR reads. The sample consists of about 430,000 distinct CDR3 sequences, over 20% of them appearing once. The time point: persistent/refractory GD, antithyroid drugs over 5 years with positive TRAb. RNA extracted from PBMCs served as the sequencing template. Here the sequenced sample was peripheral blood mononuclear cells (PBMCs), taken when the disease was refractory, from a patient treated with antithyroid drugs. The receptors shown here come from a female donor with Graves disease.

The chain recombines TRBV10-3 with TRBJ1-1; D gene ambiguous. This CDR3 comprises 14 residues. V dropped 0 bases and J dropped 11 bases, with 16 bases sitting between them. Germline CDR1 ENHRY, CDR2 SYGVKD. CDR3 nucleotide sequence: TGTGCCATCAGTGAGTCGGGCAGGCTCCCTGGGGCTTTCTTT. Translation gives CAISESGRLPGAFF.

The chain employs TRBV11-2 and TRBJ2-3; D unresolved. V shed 4 bases and J shed 1 base, with 18 bases lying between them. The germline gives CDR1 SGHAT, CDR2 FQNNGV. The CDR3 has 17 residues. The CDR3 nucleotides are TGTGCCAGCAGCTCTCCCGAGCGTGTTCAGGGCACAGATACGCAGTATTTT. Translating it yields CASSSPERVQGTDTQYF.

This clonotype has just a few counts. The V call is TRBV7-9, the J call TRBJ1-2, with a possible D match to TRBD1 (6 bases). CDR3 length equals 13 residues. Germline CDR1 and CDR2: SEHNR and FQNEAQ (reference sequence). Trimming took off 6 bases at V and 6 bases at J, with 14 bases between the two ends. CDR3 residues: CASSKTGLHGYTF. The CDR3 bases are TGTGCCAGCAGTAAAACAGGGTTGCATGGCTACACCTTC.

In this sample, this clonotype turned up many times. V usage is TRBV20-1 and J usage is TRBJ2-7; possibly TRBD1 for D (7 bases). V was clipped by 1 base and J by 1 base, with 11 bases between them. The CDR3 consists of 14 residues. Germline CDR1 DFQATT, CDR2 SNEGSKA (reference sequence). CDR3 loop: CSARVAGGSYEQYF. For the CDR3, the DNA is TGCAGTGCTAGAGTGGCAGGGGGGTCCTACGAGCAGTACTTC.

This chain uses TRBV7-8 with TRBJ2-1; the match to TRBD2 covers 10 bases. After removal of 5 bases from V and 6 bases from J, the junction contained 10 bases not matched to a gene. Germline assignment: CDR1 SGHVS and CDR2 FQNEAQ. This CDR3 has 16 residues. This CDR3 reads CASSQLAGITGNEQFF. For the CDR3, the DNA is TGTGCCAGCAGCCAACTAGCGGGGATTACAGGCAATGAGCAGTTCTTC.

This clonotype was seen ten or more times. CDR3 region: CASSDGQTLAKNIQYF. The DNA of the CDR3 is TGTGCCAGCAGTGATGGGCAGACCTTAGCCAAAAACATTCAGTACTTC. V gene TRBV2 combines with J gene TRBJ2-4; D remains ambiguous. Deletions cut 3 bases from V and 0 bases from J, with 12 bases between. CDR1 is SNHLY, CDR2 FYNNEI, per germline. The length of the CDR3 is 16 residues.

In this sample, this clonotype turned up many times. The chain recombines TRBV27 with TRBJ1-2; D is ambiguous. Trimming cost V 2 bases and J 5 bases, with 9 bases left between them. The CDR3 consists of 13 residues. Germline values: CDR1 MNHEY, CDR2 SMNVEV (reference sequence). CDR3 protein: CASSLGPLYGYTF. CDR3 coding DNA: TGTGCCAGCAGTTTAGGGCCTTTATATGGCTACACCTTC.

This clonotype was seen repeatedly, ten times or more. CDR3 coding DNA: TGTGCCATCCCGGCGGGGGCGCAGACTGGGGCCAACGTCCTGACTTTC. Amino acid sequence: CAIPAGAQTGANVLTF. The rearrangement links TRBV10-3 to TRBJ2-6; D perhaps matches TRBD2 (7 bases). Trimming stripped 8 bases from V and 2 bases from J, with 16 bases between. CDR1 and CDR2 from the germline V gene are ENHRY and SYGVKD. The CDR3 loop spans 16 amino acids.

V and J are TRBV5-4 and TRBJ2-5, with TRBD1 identical over 8 bases. With V trimmed by 0 bases and J by 2 bases, 15 bases remained unmatched. This CDR3 region has 19 residues. Germline V gives CDR1 SGHNT, CDR2 YYREEE (reference sequence). The CDR3 region is CASSLEWQPGGPSQETQYF. The CDR3, as DNA: TGTGCCAGCAGCTTGGAATGGCAGCCAGGGGGCCCTTCGCAAGAGACCCAGTACTTC.

In its sample, this clonotype was seen once. This may come from a read error, since a much larger clone is one base off. The chain combines TRBV20-1 with TRBJ1-4; no clear D gene. The CDR3 is made up of 15 amino acids. CDR1 is DFQATT and CDR2 is SNEGSKA in the germline V gene (reference sequence). In DNA form, the CDR3 reads TGCAGTGCTAGAGATCGCGCAACAACTAATGAAAAACTGGTTTTT. Translation gives CSARDRATTNEKLVF.

The J gene is TRBJ1-2, the V gene TRBV4-2, with D hard to call. V lost 3 bases and J lost 5, with 16 bases in between. In germline, CDR1 is LGHNA, CDR2 YNFKEQ. The CDR3 spans 15 residues. The CDR3 region is CASSQDPDPEYGYTF. The CDR3 DNA is TGTGCCAGCAGCCAGGATCCGGACCCGGAGTATGGCTACACCTTC.

This clonotype was detected only a few times. The chain links TRBV20-1 to TRBJ2-2; D unclear. Trimming shortened V by 3 bases and J by 2 bases, and 7 bases separated the two germline ends. The length of the CDR3 is 13 residues. CDR1 is DFQATT and CDR2 is SNEGSKA in the germline V gene (reference sequence). DNA of the CDR3: TGCAGTGCTAGGACCCGTAACACCGGGGAGCTGTTTTTT. This sequence encodes CSARTRNTGELFF.

This clonotype was seen repeatedly, ten times or more. The rearrangement uses TRBV11-2 and TRBJ2-5; D remains ambiguous. V gave up 1 base and J gave up 5 bases, with 14 bases separating them. This CDR3 comprises 15 residues. Germline CDR1 reads SGHAT; CDR2 reads FQNNGV. The CDR3 loop is CASSLALYPAETQYF. CDR3 sequence (DNA): TGTGCCAGCAGCTTAGCCCTATACCCGGCGGAGACCCAGTACTTC.

The chain uses TRBV3-1 and TRBJ1-3; D uncertain. The CDR3 runs to 12 residues. Germline loops: CDR1 LGHDT, CDR2 YNNKEL (reference sequence). Trimming removed 3 bases from V and 8 bases from J, with 8 bases in between. CDR3 protein: CASSHLRDTIYF. The CDR3 DNA sequence: TGTGCCAGCAGCCATCTCCGGGACACCATATATTTT.

This chain joins TRBV7-9 and TRBJ2-7; 9 bases map to TRBD1. CDR1 is SEHNR, CDR2 FQNEAQ, per germline (reference sequence). The CDR3 covers 16 residues. With V trimmed by 7 bases and J by 4 bases, 14 bases remained unmatched. CDR3 DNA sequence: TGTGCCAGCACCCACGCCCCGGGGACAGGGCGATACGAGCAGTACTTC. Its protein product is CASTHAPGTGRYEQYF.

CDR3 sequence: CASSARQTYTGELFF. The CDR3 region has the DNA TGTGCCAGCAGTGCCAGACAGACCTACACCGGGGAGCTGTTTTTT. J is TRBJ2-2 and V is TRBV27, with D possibly TRBD1 on 5 matching bases. Looked up from germline, CDR1 is MNHEY and CDR2 is SMNVEV (reference sequence). The CDR3 length is 15 residues. The germline V and J ends were trimmed by 5 bases and 3 bases, with 13 bases remaining between them.

This clonotype was recorded many times. This chain connects TRBV6-5 to TRBJ2-2, with 16 bases fitting TRBD2. The CDR3 totals 17 residues. CDR1 is MNHEY and CDR2 is SVGAGI in the germline V gene. The V gene end was trimmed by 0 bases and the J gene end by 6 bases; junction bases not matched to a gene: 1. As DNA, the CDR3 is TGTGCCAGCAGTTACTCGGGACTAGCGGGAGGGTCCGGGGAGCTGTTTTTT. Translation gives CASSYSGLAGGSGELFF.

V usage is TRBV10-2 and J usage is TRBJ2-5, with TRBD2 identical over 10 bases. The V and J ends lost 8 bases and 4 bases, in that order; junction bases with no gene match: 7. CDR1 and CDR2 from the germline V gene are WSHSY and SAAADI. This CDR3 contains 14 residues. For the CDR3, the DNA is TGCGCCAGCCGAGCGGGAGGGCTAGGAGAGACCCAGTACTTC. This codes for CASRAGGLGETQYF.

In its sample, this clonotype was seen a few times. V usage is TRBV29-1 and J usage is TRBJ2-5; 8 nucleotides match TRBD1. Losses at the gene ends were 3 bases for V and 9 bases for J; bases not matched to a gene: 18. Germline-derived CDR1 and CDR2 are SQVTM and ANQGSEA. The CDR3 contains 16 residues. For the CDR3, the DNA is TGCAGCGTTGACGGCGCCCAGGGGGCCCACAATCGGGCCCAGTACTTC. Protein: CSVDGAQGAHNRAQYF. Using reference TRBV29-1 and TRBJ2-5 for the parts outside the CDR3, the full variable domain is SAVISQKPSRDICQRGTSLTIQCQVDSQVTMMFWYRQQPGQSLTLIATANQGSEATYESGFVIDKFPISRPNLTFSTLTVSNMSPEDSSIYLCSVDGAQGAHNRAQYFGPGTRLLVL.

This clonotype was found once. J is TRBJ1-6 and V is TRBV7-9; D uncertain. CDR1 and CDR2 (germline): SEHNR, FQNEAQ (reference sequence). V was shortened by 1 base and J by 8 bases, with 18 bases between the two germline ends. CDR3 size: 17 residues. The CDR3 DNA follows: TGTGCCAGCAGCTTAGATATGACGAGAGCGTCGTATTCACCCCTCCACTTT. Its translation is CASSLDMTRASYSPLHF.

This clonotype was found many times. The rearrangement uses TRBV30 and TRBJ2-5, with 7 bases that match TRBD2. This CDR3 is built from 13 residues. J lost 2 bases, V lost 5 bases, and 5 bases had no gene match. Germline values: CDR1 GTSNPN, CDR2 SVGIG (reference sequence). The CDR3 sequence is CAWDGLEQETQYF. The CDR3 bases are TGTGCCTGGGATGGACTAGAACAAGAGACCCAGTACTTC. Full variable domain (remainder filled in from reference TRBV30 and TRBJ2-5): SQTIHQWPATLVQPVGSPLSLECTVEGTSNPNLYWYRQAAGRGLQLLFYSVGIGQISSEVPQNLSASRPQDRQFILSSKKLLLSDSGFYLCAWDGLEQETQYFGPGTRLLVL.

Written as DNA, the CDR3 is TGCGCCAGCAGCCAAGGCAAGGGGGCCTACGAGCAGTACTTC. Its translation is CASSQGKGAYEQYF. This chain joins TRBV4-1 and TRBJ2-7; the D gene is possibly TRBD1 (6 bases). V was shortened by 1 base and J by 2 bases, with 9 bases between the two germline ends. CDR3 size: 14 residues. Germline V CDR1 and CDR2: MGHRA, YSYEKL.